This paragraph reports one T cell receptor beta chain. Its antigen is unknown. This entry comes from a study of shared clonotypes between healthy human individuals. Study-wide results and caveats: Rarefaction showed that sequencing of sorted subsets was incomplete (despite large depth). The sole specimen, blood, was sampled, and tissue repertoires likely differ. Relative to clonotypes present in all four donors, those not shared had lower generation probabilities.

The V end was cut by 0 bases, the J end by 8 bases, with 13 bases between. This CDR3 region has 14 residues. Germline V gene data show CDR1 as LGHNA and CDR2 as YSLEER. Method: immunoSEQ multiplex PCR; TCRdb's copy keeps in-frame clones and lacks some. The table records more than 2 million clones, approximately 94% of them present only once. This sequence was found in a man between 18 and 29 years old in good health. The specimen was naive CD4+ T cells sorted from blood. The subset was: CD45RA+ positively selected. The chain is built from TRBV4-3 and TRBJ1-2; D is unclear. The CDR3 is CASSQDVTQAGYTF. The CDR3 DNA reads TGCGCCAGCAGCCAAGATGTGACCCAAGCGGGCTACACCTTC.